A few counts support the clone carrying this T cell receptor beta chain. Its cognate antigen is unknown. This entry comes from a study of early T cells in non-severe SARS-CoV-2 infection. For the study at large: With bulk RNA from unsorted whole blood as input, sequencing yielded unpaired chains.

Trimming cost V 2 bases and J 9 bases, with 8 bases left between them. The CDR3 is 12 residues long. In the library, individual cDNA molecules carried attached unique molecular identifiers. TCRdb used MiXCR to reprocess the 5' RACE reads, holding one entry per CDR3 protein. Of more than 65,000 distinct CDR3 sequences detected, 9.5% to 15% appear once; the ten largest clones hold 2.5% to 3%. Regarding the study as a whole: VDJdb matching favored anti-spike CD8 responses, missing private and CD4 specificities.

The sequence was collected from an adult who was a healthcare worker with PCR-confirmed SARS-CoV-2 infection or an uninfected control (not recorded which). Material: whole blood, obtained at baseline. This chain links TRBV12-3 or TRBV12-4 with TRBJ2-1; D uncertain. The CDR3 reads CASSLIIREQFF. For the CDR3, the DNA is TGTGCCAGCAGTTTAATCATTCGTGAGCAGTTCTTC.